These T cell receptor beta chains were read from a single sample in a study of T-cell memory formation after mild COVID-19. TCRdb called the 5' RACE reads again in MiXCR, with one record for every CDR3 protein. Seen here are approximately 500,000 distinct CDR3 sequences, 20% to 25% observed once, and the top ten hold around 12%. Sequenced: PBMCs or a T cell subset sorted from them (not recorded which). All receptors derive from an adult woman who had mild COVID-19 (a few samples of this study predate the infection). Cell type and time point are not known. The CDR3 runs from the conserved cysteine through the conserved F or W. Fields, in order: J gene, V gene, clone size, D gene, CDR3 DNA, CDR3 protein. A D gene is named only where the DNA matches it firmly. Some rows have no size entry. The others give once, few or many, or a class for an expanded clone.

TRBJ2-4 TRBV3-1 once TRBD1 TGTGCCAGCAGCCTCGGGACAGCAAGATATCAGTACTTC CASSLGTARYQYF
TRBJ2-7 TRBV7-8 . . TGTGCCAGCAGCTCTCTATCTGGACAGAGCGAGCAGTACTTC CASSSLSGQSEQYF
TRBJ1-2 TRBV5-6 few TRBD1 TGTGCCAGCAGCCGGACAGGGCCTAACTATGGCTACACCTTC CASSRTGPNYGYTF
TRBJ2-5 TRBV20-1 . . TGCAGTGCTAGAGATAGAGTCCTAGCAGAATACCAAGAGACCCAGTACTTC CSARDRVLAEYQETQYF
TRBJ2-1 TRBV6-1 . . TGTGCCAGCAGTGAATCCGGGCTCCACAATGAGCAGTTCTTC CASSESGLHNEQFF
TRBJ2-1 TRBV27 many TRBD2 TGTGCCAGCACCACTACCGGGGGGTCCCTTCTGCTTACCAATGAGCAGTTCTTC CASTTTGGSLLLTNEQFF
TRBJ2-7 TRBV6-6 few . TGTGCCAGCAGGGCGGATTCCTACGAGCAGTACTTC CASRADSYEQYF
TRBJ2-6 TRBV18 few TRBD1 TGTGCCAGCTCACAACAGGGGCTGGGCTCTGGGGCCAACGTCCTGACTTTC CASSQQGLGSGANVLTF
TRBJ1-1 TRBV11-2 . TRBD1 TGTGCCAGCAGCTCCCTCTCCGGGACAGCCAACACTGAAGCTTTCTTT CASSSLSGTANTEAFF
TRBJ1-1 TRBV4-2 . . TGTGCCAGCAGCCAGGGGGTCGGGGGGTCTGGTACTGAAGCTTTCTTT CASSQGVGGSGTEAFF
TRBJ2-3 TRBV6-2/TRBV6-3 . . TGTGCCAGCAGTTACGAGCGGGTAAACACAGATACGCAGTATTTT CASSYERVNTDTQYF
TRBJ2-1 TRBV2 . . TGTGCCAGCAAGGAGGGGGAGCAGTTCTTC CASKEGEQFF
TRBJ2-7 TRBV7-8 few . TGTGCCAGCAGCTTACCGGGGGGCGACTACGAGCAGTACTTC CASSLPGGDYEQYF
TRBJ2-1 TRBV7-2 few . TGTGCCAGCAGCTTAGACCGAGGGGCCTACAATGAGCAGTTCTTC CASSLDRGAYNEQFF
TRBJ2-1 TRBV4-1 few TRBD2 TGCGCCAGCAGCACACTGGGACTAGCGGCATACAATGAGCAGTTCTTC CASSTLGLAAYNEQFF
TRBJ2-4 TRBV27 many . TGTGCCAGCAGCCTGGGGTGGGCCACCTACAAAAACATTCAGTACTTC CASSLGWATYKNIQYF